Below, 9 T cell receptor beta chains from the same sample are listed, as sequenced in a study of blood T cell repertoires in COVID-19. The repertoire was sequenced with immunoSEQ multiplex PCR; TCRdb's copy has only in-frame clones and lacks some. This table holds over 100,000 clones, approximately 86% found once. Sequencing used peripheral blood. Receptors were obtained from a woman between 70 and 85 years old with COVID-19, enrolled during active disease.

The chain has TRBV19 and TRBJ1-5, with 9 bases identical to TRBD1. V lost 8 bases, J lost 6 bases, and 2 bases stayed unmatched. This CDR3 region has 12 residues. Germline CDR1 reads LNHDA; CDR2 reads SQIVND (reference sequence). CDR3 nucleotide sequence: TGTGCCAGTTCACAGGGGGCTCAGCCCCAGCATTTT. Amino acids: CASSQGAQPQHF.

This clone appeared a few times. This chain links TRBV2 with TRBJ2-2; TRBD2 matches 11 bases. After removal of 2 bases from V and 5 bases from J, the junction contained 4 bases not matched to a gene. Per the germline V gene, CDR1 is SNHLY and CDR2 is FYNNEI. This CDR3 has 16 amino acids. The CDR3 region has the DNA TGTGCCAGCAGTGAACTGGCTAGCGGGGGGACCGGGGAGCTGTTTTTT. It specifies CASSELASGGTGELFF.

CDR3 protein: CASSLSRGRILNTEAFF. The CDR3 nucleotides read TGTGCCAGCAGTTTAAGCAGGGGTCGGATCCTGAACACTGAAGCTTTCTTT. This rearrangement joins TRBV27 to TRBJ1-1; D might be TRBD1 (6 bases). CDR3 length: 17 amino acids. The V end lost 2 bases, the J end lost 0 bases, and 16 bases lay between the germline ends. Germline CDR1 is MNHEY and CDR2 is SMNVEV (reference sequence).

This chain links TRBV30 with TRBJ1-4; no firm D call. V was shortened by 7 bases and J by 0 bases, with 12 bases between the two germline ends. Germline assignment: CDR1 GTSNPN and CDR2 SVGIG (reference sequence). The CDR3 runs to 14 residues. The CDR3 protein is CASGSSSTNEKLFF. Here the CDR3 DNA reads TGTGCCTCGGGATCTTCTTCAACTAATGAAAAACTGTTTTTT. The full variable domain, with the rest looked up from reference TRBV30 and TRBJ1-4, is SQTIHQWPATLVQPVGSPLSLECTVEGTSNPNLYWYRQAAGRGLQLLFYSVGIGQISSEVPQNLSASRPQDRQFILSSKKLLLSDSGFYLCASGSSSTNEKLFFGSGTQLSVL.

The chain combines TRBV25-1 with TRBJ1-6, with a possible D match to TRBD1 (6 bases). Germline V gives CDR1 MGHDK, CDR2 SYGVNS. The CDR3 is 14 amino acids. The V end lost 6 bases, the J end lost 9 bases, and 15 bases lay between the germline ends. The CDR3 DNA reads as TGTGCCAGCAGATCACAGGGTATTGGTTCACCCCTCCACTTT. It is translated as CASRSQGIGSPLHF.

The gene calls are TRBV19 and TRBJ2-7, with 9 bases fitting TRBD2. The trim removed 5 bases at V and 7 bases at J, leaving 9 bases unmatched. CDR1 is LNHDA, CDR2 SQIVND, per germline (reference sequence). CDR3 size: 14 residues. This CDR3 reads CASSAASGVGEQYF. For the CDR3, the DNA is TGTGCCAGTAGTGCGGCTAGCGGGGTCGGTGAGCAGTACTTC.

The V call is TRBV28, the J call TRBJ1-2; tentative D call: TRBD1 (6 bases). This CDR3 is built from 14 residues. CDR1 and CDR2 from the germline V gene are MDHEN and SYDVKM. V shed 7 bases and J shed 9 bases, with 21 bases lying between them. CDR3 nucleotides: TGTGCCAGCACCCCAACAGTAACAGGGCTGAGCTACACCTTC. This encodes CASTPTVTGLSYTF.

This clone was counted once. The rearrangement uses TRBV29-1 and TRBJ2-2, with D tentatively TRBD1 (6 bases). Trimming removed 4 bases from V and 0 bases from J, with 12 bases in between. Germline V gene data show CDR1 as SQVTM and CDR2 as ANQGSEA. CDR3 length: 15 amino acids. The CDR3 spells CSVAKGVSNTGELFF. The DNA for the CDR3 is TGCAGCGTTGCGAAGGGGGTTTCGAACACCGGGGAGCTGTTTTTT.

The chain links TRBV6-5 to TRBJ2-7; TRBD2 aligns across 7 bases. This CDR3 has 14 residues. Germline CDR1 and CDR2: MNHEY and SVGAGI. After removal of 5 bases from V and 3 bases from J, the junction contained 7 bases not matched to a gene. The CDR3 coding sequence is TGTGCCAGCAGTACGACTAGCTGGTACTACGAGCAGTACTTC. This gives the protein CASSTTSWYYEQYF.